These T cell receptor beta chains were read from a single sample in a study of blood T cell repertoires in COVID-19. Libraries were prepared by immunoSEQ multiplex PCR; TCRdb keeps only in-frame clonotypes and omits some of them. The sample shows around 230,000 clones, about 85% of them seen only once. The sample comprised PBMCs or T cells enriched from blood (not recorded which). These receptors were obtained from a woman in her 30s who had recovered from COVID-19. Each CDR3 is given without its conserved first and last residue. Some rows have no size entry. The others give once, few or many, or a class for an expanded clone.

v_gene	abundance	j_gene	CDR3aa
TRBV6-2/TRBV6-3	NA	TRBJ1-1	ASSYGIRGNEAF
TRBV2	NA	TRBJ2-2	ASSPWTAGNTGELF
TRBV6-1	NA	TRBJ2-2	ASSAFSGGTYTGELF
TRBV7-9	few	TRBJ2-3	ASSFSLVDRGTDTQY
TRBV12-3/TRBV12-4	NA	TRBJ1-4	AARGSSNEKLF
TRBV6-6	NA	TRBJ2-7	ASGPRGEYEQY
TRBV5-1	NA	TRBJ1-2	ASSLTLDGYT
TRBV10-3	few	TRBJ2-2	AISAVAGGTGELF
TRBV4-3	NA	TRBJ1-4	ASSQARATGPRGEKLF
TRBV6-5	NA	TRBJ2-7	ASSRTGTGSYEQY
TRBV21-1	NA	TRBJ2-2	ASSKELVRRLAGSHTGELF
TRBV15	NA	TRBJ2-5	ATSRDTSRSETQY
TRBV6-5	NA	TRBJ2-1	ASSRGLAGYNEQF
TRBV9	NA	TRBJ2-3	ASSGGLAGVTDTQY
TRBV19	once	TRBJ2-5	ASSISASGGQETQY
TRBV14	once	TRBJ1-2	ASSQATGLGGYT
TRBV6-1	NA	TRBJ1-2	ASSATRDRGRHGYT
TRBV6-2/TRBV6-3	NA	TRBJ2-2	ASSYSHRDRANTGELF
TRBV13	NA	TRBJ1-3	ASSLALFTFGNTIY
TRBV7-7	NA	TRBJ2-2	ASSLGGGGTGELF
TRBV15	NA	TRBJ1-4	ATMGPRPISNEKLF
TRBV7-6	NA	TRBJ2-7	ASSLGTVYEQY
TRBV28	NA	TRBJ1-2	ATNAGRGYT
TRBV18	NA	TRBJ2-7	ASSRTVYEQY
TRBV28	once	TRBJ1-2	ASSFLDSLKYNYGYT
TRBV18	NA	TRBJ1-1	ASSPPFQGGNTEAF
TRBV13	NA	TRBJ1-2	ASSFLSGQGGYGYT
TRBV28	NA	TRBJ1-2	ASSTPQGAGNYGYT
TRBV19	NA	TRBJ2-1	ASSGDFNEQF
TRBV7-9	NA	TRBJ2-1	ASSLGSGGEQF
TRBV7-9	NA	TRBJ2-5	ASSYGTDKGTQY
TRBV29-1	NA	TRBJ1-1	SVEGIQVEAF
TRBV11-2	many	TRBJ2-7	ASSFGDRVSEQY
TRBV12-3/TRBV12-4	NA	TRBJ1-5	ASRGGENQPQH
TRBV11-3	NA	TRBJ1-1	ASSPHRGMNTEAF
TRBV19	few	TRBJ1-6	ASSTQRQGYNSPLH
TRBV4-1	NA	TRBJ1-5	ASSQGGVNQPQH
TRBV11-3	few	TRBJ1-1	ASSSGQTEAF
TRBV6-1	NA	TRBJ1-5	ASSEEGRTRDQPQH
TRBV18	NA	TRBJ1-2	ASSPGQEVYGYT
TRBV6-2/TRBV6-3	NA	TRBJ2-3	ASSYSGRIPDTQY
TRBV18	NA	TRBJ1-3	ASSPEVGSGNTIY
TRBV3-1/TRBV3-2	NA	TRBJ2-1	ASSQGQGADEQF
TRBV10-3	NA	TRBJ1-5	AISETGTGEYQPQH
TRBV7-2	once	TRBJ1-1	ASSQRTGGGDTEAF
TRBV4-1	NA	TRBJ1-1	ASSLTGDEAF
TRBV7-2	few	TRBJ1-4	ASSLETGRSGKLF
TRBV6-2/TRBV6-3	few	TRBJ1-5	ASSYGRANQPQH
TRBV25-1	NA	TRBJ1-1	ASSEYGRGDGAF
TRBV28	NA	TRBJ2-2	ASSLAGGLTGELF
TRBV21-1	NA	TRBJ1-2	ASSNRDRSYFNYGYT
TRBV7-8	NA	TRBJ1-1	ASSMDRGNTEAF
TRBV20-1	NA	TRBJ1-2	SAREARNYT
TRBV7-2	NA	TRBJ1-2	ASSLDRGPNYGYT
TRBV2	NA	TRBJ2-5	ASRRDRGQETQY
TRBV2	NA	TRBJ1-5	ASGAVGMGQPQH
TRBV5-1	few	TRBJ1-2	ASSFQVGYGYT